This T cell receptor beta chain was obtained from a study of T-cell reconstitution after alpha-beta-depleted transplantation in children. V gave up 6 bases and J gave up 5 bases; unmatched junction bases: 12. The CDR3 has 18 amino acids. Germline V gene data show CDR1 as SGHAT and CDR2 as FQNNGV. This clonotype has ten or more counts. Its matching antigen is unknown. Unique molecular identifiers were incorporated when the TCRbeta library was constructed. From the PCR reads, TCRdb called clonotypes with MiXCR, one entry per CDR3 protein. The table shows roughly 150,000 distinct CDR3 sequences, with roughly 10% occurring only once. Study-wide results and caveats: One year after transplant, T-cell counts and diversity came mostly from newly produced T cells. Where alpha-beta T cells came from about two months after transplant was reportedly several hundred expanded graft clones. The origin of high day-60 TCRbeta diversity in some patients lay in surviving recipient T cells and thymic progenitors.

The V and J genes are TRBV11-2 and TRBJ2-2; 13 bases agree with TRBD2. The sample was PBMCs, taken before TCRalphabeta/CD19-depleted stem cell transplant. The source of this sequence is a boy younger than 10 with acute myeloid leukemia, due to receive a stem cell transplant. The CDR3 DNA reads TGTGCCAGCAGAATAAAGGGACTAGCGGGACGACTTACCGGGGAGCTGTTTTTT. Amino acids: CASRIKGLAGRLTGELFF.